Presented here are 5 T cell receptor beta chains from one specimen sequenced in a study of identical twins. TCRdb independently ran MiXCR on the 5' RACE reads; one entry per CDR3 protein. This table has about 920,000 distinct CDR3 sequences, approximately 13% appearing once. These sequences were also reported in another study, on yellow fever vaccine responses in identical twins.

The sequencing sample was made of PBMCs. All receptors come from a woman in her late teens or twenties in good health.

This clonotype was observed a handful of times. The chain is built from TRBV28 and TRBJ1-5; tentative D call: TRBD1 (6 bases). The CDR3 contains 15 residues. With 4 bases removed from V and 4 bases from J, the gap between germline ends came to 14 bases. Germline values: CDR1 MDHEN, CDR2 SYDVKM. CDR3 DNA: TGTGCCAGCAGTTCGCGGGGGCGGCAGAATCAGCCCCAGCATTTT. Protein: CASSSRGRQNQPQHF.

The rearrangement joins TRBV2 to TRBJ2-5; D remains unclear. Germline V lookup: CDR1 SNHLY, CDR2 FYNNEI. Trimming shortened V by 9 bases and J by 5 bases, and 13 bases separated the two germline ends. This CDR3 is built from 12 residues. DNA for the CDR3: TGTGCCAGTCTACTGGAAAGGGAGACCCAGTACTTC. Protein: CASLLERETQYF.

This clonotype was observed a few times. This chain connects TRBV20-1 to TRBJ2-5; D remains ambiguous. Trimming left V 6 bases short and J 3 bases short, with 20 bases between. The CDR3 loop spans 15 amino acids. Germline V CDR1 and CDR2: DFQATT, SNEGSKA (reference sequence). The CDR3 sequence is CSASRATKTKETQYF. The CDR3 bases are TGCAGTGCCTCACGCGCGACAAAAACCAAAGAGACCCAGTACTTC.

V is TRBV5-1 and J is TRBJ2-1, with 10 bases aligning to TRBD1. This CDR3 spans 14 amino acids. V lost 4 bases and J lost 9; bases outside the gene matches: 7. Germline V lookup: CDR1 SGHRS, CDR2 YFSETQ. The CDR3 coding sequence is TGCGCCAGCAGCGCAGACAGGGGGCAAGTTGAGCAGTTCTTC. Protein: CASSADRGQVEQFF.

The V and J genes are TRBV2 and TRBJ2-5, with D perhaps matching TRBD2 (5 bases). Germline CDR1 and CDR2: SNHLY and FYNNEI. This CDR3 region has 13 residues. Trimming removed 7 bases from V and 1 base from J, with 10 bases in between. The CDR3: CASKTGIQETQYF. CDR3 nucleotides: TGTGCCAGCAAAACCGGGATCCAAGAGACCCAGTACTTC.